One T cell receptor beta chain is described in this entry. Its specificity is unknown. Time point indicated: week 11, during vaccination. The investigators gave 300 ug of mutant IDH1 20-mer peptide in each vaccine dose, together with topical imiquimod. The data stem from a study of a mutant IDH1 vaccine in newly diagnosed glioma. Libraries were prepared by immunoSEQ multiplex PCR; TCRdb keeps only in-frame clonotypes and omits some of them. The table includes roughly 57,000 clones, about 88% detected once. The V gene lost 7 bases and the J gene lost 2 bases, with 11 bases spanning the gap. The CDR3 has 13 amino acids. Germline CDR1 reads SNHLY; CDR2 reads FYNNEI.

This material consisted of PBMCs, taken from a glioma patient whose treatment included an IDH1 peptide vaccine. The chain joins TRBV2 to TRBJ2-5; D possibly uses TRBD1 or TRBD2 (5 bases each). The sequence was collected from a man in his forties or fifties with glioma. CDR3 region: CASMGDGQETQYF. In DNA form, the CDR3 reads TGTGCCAGCATGGGGGATGGGCAAGAGACCCAGTACTTC.